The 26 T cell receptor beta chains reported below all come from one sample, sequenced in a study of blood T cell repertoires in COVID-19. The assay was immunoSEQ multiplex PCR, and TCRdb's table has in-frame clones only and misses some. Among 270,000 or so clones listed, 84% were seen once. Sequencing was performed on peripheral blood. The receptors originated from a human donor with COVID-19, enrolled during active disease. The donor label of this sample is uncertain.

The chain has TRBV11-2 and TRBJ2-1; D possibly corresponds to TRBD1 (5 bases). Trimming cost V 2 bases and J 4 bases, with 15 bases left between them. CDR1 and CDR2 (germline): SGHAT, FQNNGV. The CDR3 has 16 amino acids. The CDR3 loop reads CASSLIGVRKYNEQFF. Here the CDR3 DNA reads TGTGCCAGCAGCTTAATAGGGGTACGGAAATACAATGAGCAGTTCTTC.

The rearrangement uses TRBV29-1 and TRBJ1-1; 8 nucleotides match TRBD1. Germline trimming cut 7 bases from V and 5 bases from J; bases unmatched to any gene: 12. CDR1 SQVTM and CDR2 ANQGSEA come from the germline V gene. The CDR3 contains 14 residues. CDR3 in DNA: TGCAGCGCCAACGGACAGGGAGGCCAGACTGAAGCTTTCTTT. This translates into CSANGQGGQTEAFF.

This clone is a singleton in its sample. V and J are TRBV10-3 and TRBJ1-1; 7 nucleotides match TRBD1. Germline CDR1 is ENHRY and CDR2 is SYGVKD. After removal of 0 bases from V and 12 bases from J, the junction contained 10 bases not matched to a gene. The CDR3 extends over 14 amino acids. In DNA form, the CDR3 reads TGTGCCATCAGTGAGTCCCTGGACAGGCCGAGGACTTTCTTT. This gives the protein CAISESLDRPRTFF.

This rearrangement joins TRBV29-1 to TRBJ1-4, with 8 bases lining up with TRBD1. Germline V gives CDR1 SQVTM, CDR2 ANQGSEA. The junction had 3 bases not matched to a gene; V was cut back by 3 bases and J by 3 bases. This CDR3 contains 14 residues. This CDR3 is CSVDLTGANEKLFF. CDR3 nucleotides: TGCAGCGTTGACCTGACAGGGGCTAATGAAAAACTGTTTTTT.

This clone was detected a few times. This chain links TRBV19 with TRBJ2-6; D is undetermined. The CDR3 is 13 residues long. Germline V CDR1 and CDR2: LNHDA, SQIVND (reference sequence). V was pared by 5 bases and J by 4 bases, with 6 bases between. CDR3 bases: TGTGCCAGTAGTCCGGTCGGGGCCAACGTCCTGACTTTC. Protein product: CASSPVGANVLTF. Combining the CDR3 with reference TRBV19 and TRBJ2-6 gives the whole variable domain DGGITQSPKYLFRKEGQNVTLSCEQNLNHDAMYWYRQDPGQGLRLIYYSQIVNDFQKGDIAEGYSVSREKKESFPLTVTSAQKNPTAFYLCASSPVGANVLTFGAGSRLTVL.

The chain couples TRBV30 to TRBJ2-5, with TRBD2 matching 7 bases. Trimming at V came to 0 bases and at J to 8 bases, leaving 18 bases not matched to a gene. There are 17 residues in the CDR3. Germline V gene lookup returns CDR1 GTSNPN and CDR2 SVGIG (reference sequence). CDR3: CAWSVGDYGSPRDTQYF. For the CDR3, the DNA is TGTGCCTGGAGTGTAGGGGACTACGGTTCCCCAAGAGATACCCAGTACTTC. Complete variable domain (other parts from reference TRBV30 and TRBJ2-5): SQTIHQWPATLVQPVGSPLSLECTVEGTSNPNLYWYRQAAGRGLQLLFYSVGIGQISSEVPQNLSASRPQDRQFILSSKKLLLSDSGFYLCAWSVGDYGSPRDTQYFGPGTRLLVL.

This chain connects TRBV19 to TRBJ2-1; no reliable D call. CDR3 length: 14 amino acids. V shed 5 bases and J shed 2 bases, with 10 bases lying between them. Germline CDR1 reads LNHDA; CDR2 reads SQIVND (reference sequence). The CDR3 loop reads CASSPGFTYNEQFF. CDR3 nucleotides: TGTGCCAGTAGTCCCGGGTTTACCTACAATGAGCAGTTCTTC.

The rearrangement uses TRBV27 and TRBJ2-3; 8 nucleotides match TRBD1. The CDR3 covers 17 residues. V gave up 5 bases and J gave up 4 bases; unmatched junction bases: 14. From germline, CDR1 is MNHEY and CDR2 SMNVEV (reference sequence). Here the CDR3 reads CASSLRSDRVQADTQYF. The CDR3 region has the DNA TGTGCCAGCAGTCTCCGCTCGGACAGGGTGCAGGCAGATACGCAGTATTTT.

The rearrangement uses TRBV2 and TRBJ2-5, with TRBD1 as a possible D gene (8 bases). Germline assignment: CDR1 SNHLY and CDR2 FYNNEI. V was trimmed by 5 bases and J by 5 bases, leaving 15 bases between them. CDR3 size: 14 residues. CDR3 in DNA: TGTGCCAGCAGTATCGACAGGGGAGGGGAGACCCAGTACTTC. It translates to CASSIDRGGETQYF.

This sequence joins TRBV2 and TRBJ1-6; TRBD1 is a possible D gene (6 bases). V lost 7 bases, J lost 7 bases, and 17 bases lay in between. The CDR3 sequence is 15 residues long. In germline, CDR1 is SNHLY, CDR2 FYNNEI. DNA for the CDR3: TGTGCCAGCACCGACCGGTGGGGGGGCAATTCACCCCTCCACTTT. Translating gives CASTDRWGGNSPLHF.

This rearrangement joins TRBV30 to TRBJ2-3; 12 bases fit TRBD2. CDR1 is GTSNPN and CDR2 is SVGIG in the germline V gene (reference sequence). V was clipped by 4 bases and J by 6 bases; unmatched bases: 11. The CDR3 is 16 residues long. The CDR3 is CAWNAGSGLAGDTQYF. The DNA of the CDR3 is TGTGCCTGGAACGCCGGGTCGGGACTAGCGGGTGATACGCAGTATTTT.

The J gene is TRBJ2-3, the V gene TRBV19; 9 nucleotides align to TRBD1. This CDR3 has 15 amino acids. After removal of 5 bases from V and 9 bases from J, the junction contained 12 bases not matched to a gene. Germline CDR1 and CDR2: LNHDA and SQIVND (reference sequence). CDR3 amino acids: CASSARDRDGATQYF. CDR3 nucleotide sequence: TGTGCCAGTAGTGCCCGGGACAGGGACGGAGCAACGCAGTATTTT.

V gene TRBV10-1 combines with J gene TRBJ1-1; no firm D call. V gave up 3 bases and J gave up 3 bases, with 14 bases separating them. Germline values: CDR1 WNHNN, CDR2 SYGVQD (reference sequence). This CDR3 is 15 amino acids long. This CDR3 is CASSESREMDTEAFF. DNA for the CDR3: TGCGCCAGCAGTGAATCGAGGGAAATGGACACTGAAGCTTTCTTT.

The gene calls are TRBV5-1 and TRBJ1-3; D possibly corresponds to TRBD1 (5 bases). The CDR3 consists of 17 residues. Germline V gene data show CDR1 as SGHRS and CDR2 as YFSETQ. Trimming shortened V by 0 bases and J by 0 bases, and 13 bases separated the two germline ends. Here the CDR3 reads CASSLEVTGASGNTIYF. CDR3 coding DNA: TGCGCCAGCAGCTTGGAGGTAACTGGGGCCTCTGGAAACACCATATATTTT. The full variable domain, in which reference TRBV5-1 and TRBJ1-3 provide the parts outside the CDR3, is KAGVTQTPRYLIKTRGQQVTLSCSPISGHRSVSWYQQTPGQGLQFLFEYFSETQRNKGNFPGRFSGRQFSNSRSEMNVSTLELGDSALYLCASSLEVTGASGNTIYFGEGSWLTVV.

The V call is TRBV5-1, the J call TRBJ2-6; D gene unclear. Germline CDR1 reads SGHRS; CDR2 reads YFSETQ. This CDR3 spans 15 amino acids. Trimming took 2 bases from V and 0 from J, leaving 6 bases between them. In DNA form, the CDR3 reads TGCGCCAGCAGCTTACGTAGCTCTGGGGCCAACGTCCTGACTTTC. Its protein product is CASSLRSSGANVLTF.

CDR3 loop: CASSQFHSYNSPLHF. CDR3 sequence (DNA): TGCGCCAGCAGCCAGTTCCACTCCTATAATTCACCCCTCCACTTT. The chain carries TRBV4-3 and TRBJ1-6, with D hard to call. Germline V gene data show CDR1 as LGHNA and CDR2 as YSLEER. This CDR3 has 15 amino acids. V lost 3 bases to trimming and J lost 0 bases, with 6 bases between them.

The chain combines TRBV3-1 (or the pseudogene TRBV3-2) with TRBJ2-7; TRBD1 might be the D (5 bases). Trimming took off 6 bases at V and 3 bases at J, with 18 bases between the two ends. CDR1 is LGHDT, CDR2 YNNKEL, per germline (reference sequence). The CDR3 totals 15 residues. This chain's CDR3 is CASSPERTSDYEQYF. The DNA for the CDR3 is TGTGCCAGCAGTCCCGAGAGGACAAGCGACTACGAGCAGTACTTC.

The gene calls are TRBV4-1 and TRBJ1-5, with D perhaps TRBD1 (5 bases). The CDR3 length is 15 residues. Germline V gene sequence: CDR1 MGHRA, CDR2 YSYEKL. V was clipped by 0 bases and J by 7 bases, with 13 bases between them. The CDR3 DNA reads TGCGCCAGCAGCCAAGATGCCAGGGTTAACCAGCCCCAGCATTTT. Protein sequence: CASSQDARVNQPQHF.

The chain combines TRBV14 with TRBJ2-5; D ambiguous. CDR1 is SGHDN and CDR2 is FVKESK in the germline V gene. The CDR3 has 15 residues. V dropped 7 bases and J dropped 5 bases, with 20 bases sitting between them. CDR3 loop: CASTPGGSRWETQYF. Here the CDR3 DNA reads TGTGCCAGCACCCCGGGTGGTTCGAGATGGGAGACCCAGTACTTC.

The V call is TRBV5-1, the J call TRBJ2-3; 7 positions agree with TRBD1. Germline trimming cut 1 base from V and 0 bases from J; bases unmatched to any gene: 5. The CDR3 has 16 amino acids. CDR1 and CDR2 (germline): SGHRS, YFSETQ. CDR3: CASSLMRQGSTDTQYF. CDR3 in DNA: TGCGCCAGCAGCTTGATGAGACAGGGAAGCACAGATACGCAGTATTTT.

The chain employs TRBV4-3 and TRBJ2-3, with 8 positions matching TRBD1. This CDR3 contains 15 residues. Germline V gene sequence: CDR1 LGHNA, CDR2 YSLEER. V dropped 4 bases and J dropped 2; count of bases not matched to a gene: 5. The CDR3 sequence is CASSPTGGTTDTQYF. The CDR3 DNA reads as TGCGCCAGCAGCCCTACAGGGGGGACCACAGATACGCAGTATTTT.

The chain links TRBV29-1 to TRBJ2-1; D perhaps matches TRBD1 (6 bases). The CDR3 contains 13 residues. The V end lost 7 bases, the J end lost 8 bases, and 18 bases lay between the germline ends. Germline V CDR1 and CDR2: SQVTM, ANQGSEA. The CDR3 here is CSADRIGADEQFF. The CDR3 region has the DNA TGCAGCGCCGACAGGATTGGGGCAGATGAGCAGTTCTTC.

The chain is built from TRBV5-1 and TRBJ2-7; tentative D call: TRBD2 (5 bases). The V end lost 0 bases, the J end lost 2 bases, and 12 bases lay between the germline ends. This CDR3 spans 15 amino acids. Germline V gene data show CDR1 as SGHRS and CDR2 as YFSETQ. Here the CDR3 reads CASSLVVGETYEQYF. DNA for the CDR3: TGCGCCAGCAGCTTGGTTGTGGGAGAGACCTACGAGCAGTACTTC.

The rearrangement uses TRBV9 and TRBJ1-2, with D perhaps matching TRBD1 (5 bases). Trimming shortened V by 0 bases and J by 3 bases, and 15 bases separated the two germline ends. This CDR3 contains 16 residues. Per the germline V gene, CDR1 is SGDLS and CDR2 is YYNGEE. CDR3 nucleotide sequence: TGTGCCAGCAGCGTAGAAGTGGGCAGGGAGGACTATGGCTACACCTTC. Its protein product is CASSVEVGREDYGYTF.

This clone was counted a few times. The CDR3: CASSAFGTATYEQYF. In nucleotides, the CDR3 is TGTGCCAGCAGCGCCTTTGGGACAGCTACCTACGAGCAGTACTTC. The rearrangement joins TRBV7-3 to TRBJ2-7, with 7 positions matching TRBD1. This CDR3 comprises 15 residues. CDR1 and CDR2 (germline): SGHTA, FQGTGA. Trimming took 5 bases from V and 2 from J; bases not matched to a gene: 9.

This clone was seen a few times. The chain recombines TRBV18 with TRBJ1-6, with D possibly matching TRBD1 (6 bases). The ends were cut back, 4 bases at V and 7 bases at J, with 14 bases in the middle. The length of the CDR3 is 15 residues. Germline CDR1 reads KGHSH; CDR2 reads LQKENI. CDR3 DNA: TGTGCCAGCTCACGGACAGAAAGAGCGAATTCACCCCTCCACTTT. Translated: CASSRTERANSPLHF. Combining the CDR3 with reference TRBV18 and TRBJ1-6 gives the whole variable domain NAGVMQNPRHLVRRRGQEARLRCSPMKGHSHVYWYRQLPEEGLKFMVYLQKENIIDESGMPKERFSAEFPKEGPSILRIQQVVRGDSAAYFCASSRTERANSPLHFGNGTRLTVT.